The clone carrying this T cell receptor (beta chain) was seen ten or more times. Its antigen is as yet unknown. Germline trimming cut 0 bases from V and 5 bases from J; bases unmatched to any gene: 16. Germline V gene lookup returns CDR1 KGHDR and CDR2 SFDVKD. The CDR3 is 19 amino acids. No progression to ophthalmopathy during 18 months of follow-up defined stable disease. Hyperthyroidism, newly diagnosed and lasting under 2 months, affected patients aged 18 to 65. Amplified TCR beta CDR3 regions came from RNA transcripts. HTBI primers drove first-round RT-PCR of the TCR CDR3. Using its own MiXCR run on the multiplex PCR reads, TCRdb lists one record per CDR3 protein. The sample lists 340,000 or so distinct CDR3 sequences, approximately 22% occurring once. The sample comes from a study of T cells in Graves' hyperthyroidism and ophthalmopathy. The study's findings and limits: The model predicted ophthalmopathy a median roughly six months before onset.

The sequenced sample was blood. The chain recombines TRBV24-1 with TRBJ2-5; 8 positions agree with TRBD2. The TCR sequence derives from a woman between 45 and 65 years old with Graves' hyperthyroidism. In nucleotides, the CDR3 is TGTGCCACCAGTGATTTGCAGGGTGGGAGCGGGAGTTCGGTGGAGACCCAGTACTTC. It yields the protein CATSDLQGGSGSSVETQYF.